Listed below are T cell receptor beta chains from one sample, sequenced in a study of cytomegalovirus exposure and HLA in healthy donors. Clones were sequenced by immunoSEQ multiplex PCR, and TCRdb holds only the in-frame ones, with some missing. Of some 130,000 clones detected, around 83% appear once; the ten largest clones hold around 1.3%. The source material was PBMCs. The receptors shown here come from a male donor in good health and CMV-seropositive. Each CDR3 is given with its conserved first and last residue. Each record gives: clone size, J gene, V gene, D gene, CDR3 protein, CDR3 DNA. D genes are given only for firm matches. Some rows mark clone size as missing; the rest say once, few, many or name a class of expanded clone.

abundance: .; j_gene: TRBJ1-1; v_gene: TRBV7-2; d_gene: .; CDR3aa: CASSGDRNTEAFF; CDR3nt: TGTGCCAGCAGCGGCGACAGAAACACTGAAGCTTTCTTT
abundance: .; j_gene: TRBJ2-5; v_gene: TRBV27; d_gene: .; CDR3aa: CASSLGFKLQETQYF; CDR3nt: TGTGCCAGCAGTTTAGGTTTTAAGCTTCAAGAGACCCAGTACTTC
abundance: .; j_gene: TRBJ2-1; v_gene: TRBV27; d_gene: TRBD2; CDR3aa: CASSWAAGGHLNEQFF; CDR3nt: TGTGCCAGCAGTTGGGCAGCGGGAGGACACCTCAATGAGCAGTTCTTC
abundance: .; j_gene: TRBJ2-5; v_gene: TRBV28; d_gene: .; CDR3aa: CASSLAGSRTQYF; CDR3nt: TGTGCCAGCAGTTTGGCGGGGTCCCGGACCCAGTACTTC
abundance: .; j_gene: TRBJ2-5; v_gene: TRBV27; d_gene: TRBD2; CDR3aa: CASSSGLAARETQYF; CDR3nt: TGTGCCAGCAGTTCGGGACTAGCGGCTCGAGAGACCCAGTACTTC
abundance: .; j_gene: TRBJ2-3; v_gene: TRBV5-1; d_gene: TRBD2; CDR3aa: CASSPWTSGSLDTQYF; CDR3nt: TGCGCCAGCAGCCCTTGGACTAGCGGGAGTCTGGATACGCAGTATTTT
abundance: .; j_gene: TRBJ2-7; v_gene: TRBV7-9; d_gene: .; CDR3aa: CASSPLGVAYEQYF; CDR3nt: TGTGCCAGCAGCCCCCTCGGGGTGGCCTACGAGCAGTACTTC
abundance: .; j_gene: TRBJ2-2; v_gene: TRBV5-4; d_gene: TRBD1; CDR3aa: CASSQEDRGFITGELFF; CDR3nt: TGTGCCAGCAGCCAAGAGGACAGGGGATTTATTACCGGGGAGCTGTTTTTT
abundance: .; j_gene: TRBJ1-2; v_gene: TRBV5-6; d_gene: .; CDR3aa: CASSLAGYGYTF; CDR3nt: TGTGCCAGCAGCTTGGCGGGCTATGGCTACACCTTC
abundance: once; j_gene: TRBJ1-2; v_gene: TRBV2; d_gene: TRBD1; CDR3aa: CASSEARGQGGYGYTF; CDR3nt: TGTGCCAGCAGTGAGGCGAGGGGACAGGGGGGCTATGGCTACACCTTC
abundance: .; j_gene: TRBJ1-1; v_gene: TRBV5-1; d_gene: .; CDR3aa: CASSLGDKRTFF; CDR3nt: TGCGCCAGCAGCTTGGGTGACAAGAGAACTTTCTTT
abundance: .; j_gene: TRBJ2-7; v_gene: TRBV7-2; d_gene: .; CDR3aa: CASSPVPGNEQYF; CDR3nt: TGTGCCAGCAGCCCGGTCCCGGGAAACGAGCAGTACTTC
abundance: .; j_gene: TRBJ2-1; v_gene: TRBV4-1; d_gene: TRBD1; CDR3aa: CASSQGRGRGTGIFGNEQFF; CDR3nt: TGCGCCAGCAGCCAAGGCCGGGGGCGGGGGACAGGGATTTTTGGGAATGAGCAGTTCTTC
abundance: .; j_gene: TRBJ1-1; v_gene: TRBV6-1; d_gene: .; CDR3aa: CASSEEPLQYYTEAFF; CDR3nt: TGTGCCAGCAGTGAAGAACCACTTCAATACTACACTGAAGCTTTCTTT
abundance: .; j_gene: TRBJ1-4; v_gene: TRBV7-2; d_gene: .; CDR3aa: CASSRGLGATNEKLFF; CDR3nt: TGTGCCAGCAGCCGAGGGCTTGGTGCAACTAATGAAAAACTGTTTTTT
abundance: .; j_gene: TRBJ2-7; v_gene: TRBV19; d_gene: .; CDR3aa: CASSILQGGEQYF; CDR3nt: TGTGCCAGTAGTATCCTACAGGGTGGGGAGCAGTACTTC
abundance: .; j_gene: TRBJ2-3; v_gene: TRBV5-1; d_gene: TRBD1; CDR3aa: CASSLGQGGTDTQYF; CDR3nt: TGCGCCAGCAGCTTGGGACAGGGGGGAACAGATACGCAGTATTTT
abundance: .; j_gene: TRBJ1-2; v_gene: TRBV30; d_gene: TRBD1; CDR3aa: CAWSVPGQVALHGYTF; CDR3nt: TGTGCCTGGAGTGTACCGGGACAGGTGGCACTCCATGGCTACACCTTC
abundance: .; j_gene: TRBJ1-1; v_gene: TRBV6-1; d_gene: TRBD1; CDR3aa: CASREQGTGGVNTEAFF; CDR3nt: TGTGCCAGCAGAGAACAGGGGACCGGAGGCGTGAACACTGAAGCTTTCTTT
abundance: .; j_gene: TRBJ1-1; v_gene: TRBV9; d_gene: TRBD1; CDR3aa: CASSVTGDNTEAFF; CDR3nt: TGTGCCAGCAGCGTCACAGGGGACAACACTGAAGCTTTCTTT
abundance: .; j_gene: TRBJ1-2; v_gene: TRBV7-9; d_gene: .; CDR3aa: CASSLGPGRYGYTF; CDR3nt: TGTGCCAGCAGCTTAGGACCAGGAAGATATGGCTACACCTTC
abundance: .; j_gene: TRBJ1-2; v_gene: TRBV6-1; d_gene: TRBD1; CDR3aa: CASSEGQELPYGYTF; CDR3nt: TGTGCCAGCAGCGAAGGACAGGAGCTCCCCTATGGCTACACCTTC
abundance: .; j_gene: TRBJ1-1; v_gene: TRBV4-2; d_gene: TRBD1; CDR3aa: CASSQGTGGFPEAFF; CDR3nt: TGTGCCAGCAGCCAGGGGACAGGGGGATTTCCTGAAGCTTTCTTT
abundance: once; j_gene: TRBJ1-6; v_gene: TRBV9; d_gene: TRBD1; CDR3aa: CASSVTGFGLSPLHF; CDR3nt: TGTGCCAGCAGCGTGACAGGGTTTGGACTTTCACCCCTCCACTTT
abundance: .; j_gene: TRBJ2-7; v_gene: TRBV27; d_gene: TRBD1; CDR3aa: CASSPTTGTAFLKQYF; CDR3nt: TGTGCCAGCAGTCCCACGACCGGGACAGCCTTTTTAAAGCAGTACTTC
abundance: .; j_gene: TRBJ2-5; v_gene: TRBV9; d_gene: .; CDR3aa: CASSPQTGSETQYF; CDR3nt: TGTGCCAGCAGCCCTCAAACAGGGAGCGAGACCCAGTACTTC
abundance: .; j_gene: TRBJ1-1; v_gene: TRBV9; d_gene: .; CDR3aa: CASSPGLALPEAFF; CDR3nt: TGTGCCAGCTCCCCGGGGTTGGCCCTGCCTGAAGCTTTCTTT
abundance: .; j_gene: TRBJ2-1; v_gene: TRBV4-3; d_gene: TRBD2; CDR3aa: CASSQSGTSIEQFF; CDR3nt: TGCGCCAGCAGCCAAAGCGGGACCTCGATTGAGCAGTTCTTC
abundance: .; j_gene: TRBJ2-7; v_gene: TRBV7-9; d_gene: .; CDR3aa: CSSSLPTYEQYF; CDR3nt: TGTTCCAGCAGCTTACCTACCTACGAGCAGTACTTC
abundance: once; j_gene: TRBJ2-7; v_gene: TRBV19; d_gene: TRBD1; CDR3aa: CASTWSQGSDEQYF; CDR3nt: TGTGCCAGTACTTGGTCACAGGGGAGCGACGAGCAGTACTTC
abundance: .; j_gene: TRBJ2-7; v_gene: TRBV4-1; d_gene: TRBD1; CDR3aa: CASSQDGQGIFYEQYF; CDR3nt: TGCGCCAGCAGCCAAGATGGACAGGGAATTTTCTACGAGCAGTACTTC
abundance: once; j_gene: TRBJ2-3; v_gene: TRBV19; d_gene: .; CDR3aa: CASTPGGGFLTDTQYF; CDR3nt: TGTGCCAGTACTCCCGGCGGGGGCTTCCTCACAGATACGCAGTATTTT
abundance: .; j_gene: TRBJ2-3; v_gene: TRBV6-1; d_gene: TRBD1; CDR3aa: CASSDGTGHTDTQYF; CDR3nt: TGTGCCAGCAGTGACGGGACAGGGCACACAGATACGCAGTATTTT
abundance: .; j_gene: TRBJ2-1; v_gene: TRBV9; d_gene: .; CDR3aa: CASSAGLMGNEQFF; CDR3nt: TGTGCCAGCAGCGCCGGACTAATGGGCAATGAGCAGTTCTTC
abundance: .; j_gene: TRBJ2-7; v_gene: TRBV4-3; d_gene: .; CDR3aa: CASSQEPGTYEQYF; CDR3nt: TGCGCCAGCAGCCAAGAACCTGGCACCTACGAGCAGTACTTC
abundance: .; j_gene: TRBJ2-3; v_gene: TRBV10-2; d_gene: TRBD2; CDR3aa: CASSLLAVSRDTQYF; CDR3nt: TGCGCCAGCAGCCTACTAGCGGTGTCGCGGGATACGCAGTATTTT
abundance: .; j_gene: TRBJ1-1; v_gene: TRBV7-3; d_gene: .; CDR3aa: CASSLQWNTEAFF; CDR3nt: TGTGCCAGCAGCCTCCAGTGGAACACTGAAGCTTTCTTT
abundance: .; j_gene: TRBJ2-3; v_gene: TRBV5-1; d_gene: .; CDR3aa: CASSPSGQKQYF; CDR3nt: TGCGCCAGCAGCCCGTCAGGACAAAAGCAGTATTTT
abundance: few; j_gene: TRBJ2-1; v_gene: TRBV6-4; d_gene: .; CDR3aa: CASSRRNEQFF; CDR3nt: TGTGCCAGCAGTAGGAGGAATGAGCAGTTCTTC
abundance: .; j_gene: TRBJ2-1; v_gene: TRBV20-1; d_gene: .; CDR3aa: CSARVVNEQFF; CDR3nt: TGCAGTGCTAGAGTTGTAAATGAGCAGTTCTTC
abundance: .; j_gene: TRBJ1-2; v_gene: TRBV10-2; d_gene: TRBD1; CDR3aa: CASSMTGGPSIYGYTF; CDR3nt: TGCGCCAGCAGTATGACAGGGGGCCCCTCAATCTATGGCTACACCTTC
abundance: .; j_gene: TRBJ2-7; v_gene: TRBV6-5; d_gene: TRBD2; CDR3aa: CASSGTSGASYEQYF; CDR3nt: TGTGCCAGCAGTGGGACTAGCGGGGCATCCTACGAGCAGTACTTC
abundance: .; j_gene: TRBJ2-5; v_gene: TRBV7-8; d_gene: .; CDR3aa: CASSRGELETQYF; CDR3nt: TGTGCCAGCAGCCGTGGGGAGCTCGAGACCCAGTACTTC
abundance: few; j_gene: TRBJ1-5; v_gene: TRBV28; d_gene: TRBD1; CDR3aa: CASNPRGQNQPQHF; CDR3nt: TGTGCCAGCAACCCCAGGGGGCAGAATCAGCCCCAGCATTTT
abundance: .; j_gene: TRBJ2-3; v_gene: TRBV5-8; d_gene: TRBD1; CDR3aa: CASSHIRQGGDTQYF; CDR3nt: TGTGCCAGCAGCCATATCAGACAGGGTGGAGATACGCAGTATTTT
abundance: .; j_gene: TRBJ2-1; v_gene: TRBV19; d_gene: TRBD2; CDR3aa: CASASGSHYNEQFF; CDR3nt: TGTGCCAGCGCGAGCGGGAGTCATTACAATGAGCAGTTCTTC
abundance: once; j_gene: TRBJ2-3; v_gene: TRBV29-1; d_gene: TRBD2; CDR3aa: CSVVLAGTPSTDTQYF; CDR3nt: TGCAGCGTTGTTCTAGCGGGGACCCCTAGCACAGATACGCAGTATTTT
abundance: .; j_gene: TRBJ2-3; v_gene: TRBV9; d_gene: TRBD2; CDR3aa: CASSVEGTRADTQYF; CDR3nt: TGTGCCAGCAGCGTAGAAGGGACTAGGGCAGATACGCAGTATTTT
abundance: few; j_gene: TRBJ2-7; v_gene: TRBV6-1; d_gene: .; CDR3aa: CASIAAGLTYEQYF; CDR3nt: TGTGCCAGCATCGCCGCCGGACTAACCTACGAGCAGTACTTC
abundance: .; j_gene: TRBJ1-4; v_gene: TRBV27; d_gene: .; CDR3aa: CASSPREKRTGEKLFF; CDR3nt: TGTGCCAGCAGTCCCCGGGAAAAGAGGACGGGTGAAAAACTGTTTTTT
abundance: .; j_gene: TRBJ1-4; v_gene: TRBV7-9; d_gene: .; CDR3aa: CASSPTAQVKLFF; CDR3nt: TGTGCCAGCAGCCCAACGGCTCAGGTGAAACTGTTTTTT
abundance: few; j_gene: TRBJ2-5; v_gene: TRBV5-4; d_gene: TRBD1; CDR3aa: CASSPRTGEETQYF; CDR3nt: TGTGCCAGCAGCCCTAGGACAGGGGAAGAGACCCAGTACTTC
abundance: .; j_gene: TRBJ2-7; v_gene: TRBV5-4; d_gene: TRBD1; CDR3aa: CASSSTGTGYYEQYF; CDR3nt: TGTGCCAGCAGCTCCACCGGGACAGGCTACTACGAGCAGTACTTC
abundance: .; j_gene: TRBJ2-3; v_gene: TRBV11-2; d_gene: TRBD1; CDR3aa: CASSFFTGGTDTQYF; CDR3nt: TGTGCCAGCAGTTTTTTTACAGGGGGCACAGATACGCAGTATTTT
abundance: .; j_gene: TRBJ2-1; v_gene: TRBV6-1; d_gene: .; CDR3aa: CASSENLSSYNEQFF; CDR3nt: TGTGCCAGCTCCGAAAACTTGAGCTCCTACAATGAGCAGTTCTTC
abundance: .; j_gene: TRBJ1-1; v_gene: TRBV7-9; d_gene: .; CDR3aa: CASGGTEAFF; CDR3nt: TGTGCCAGCGGGGGGACTGAAGCTTTCTTT
abundance: .; j_gene: TRBJ1-5; v_gene: TRBV6-6; d_gene: .; CDR3aa: CASTPSSNQPQHF; CDR3nt: TGTGCCAGCACCCCTTCTAGCAATCAGCCCCAGCATTTT
abundance: once; j_gene: TRBJ2-1; v_gene: TRBV29-1; d_gene: .; CDR3aa: CSVNTGHEQFF; CDR3nt: TGCAGCGTTAATACAGGGCATGAGCAGTTCTTC
abundance: .; j_gene: TRBJ2-5; v_gene: TRBV29-1; d_gene: TRBD1; CDR3aa: CSVRAQGAETQYF; CDR3nt: TGCAGCGTCAGAGCCCAGGGGGCGGAGACCCAGTACTTC